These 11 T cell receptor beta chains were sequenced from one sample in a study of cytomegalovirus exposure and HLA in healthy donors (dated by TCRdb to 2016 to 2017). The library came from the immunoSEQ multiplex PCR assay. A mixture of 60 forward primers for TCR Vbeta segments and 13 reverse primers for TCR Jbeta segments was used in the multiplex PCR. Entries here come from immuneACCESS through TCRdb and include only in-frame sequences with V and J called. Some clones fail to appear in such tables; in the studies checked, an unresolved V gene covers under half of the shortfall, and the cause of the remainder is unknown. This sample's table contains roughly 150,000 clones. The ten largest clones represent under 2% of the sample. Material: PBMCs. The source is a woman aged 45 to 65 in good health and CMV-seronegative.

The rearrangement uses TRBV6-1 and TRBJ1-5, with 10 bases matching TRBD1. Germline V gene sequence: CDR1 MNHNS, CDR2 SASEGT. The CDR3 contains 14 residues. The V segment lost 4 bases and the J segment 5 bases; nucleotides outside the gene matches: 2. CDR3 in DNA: TGTGCCAGCAGTGTGACAGGGGGCGATCAGCCCCAGCATTTT. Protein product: CASSVTGGDQPQHF.

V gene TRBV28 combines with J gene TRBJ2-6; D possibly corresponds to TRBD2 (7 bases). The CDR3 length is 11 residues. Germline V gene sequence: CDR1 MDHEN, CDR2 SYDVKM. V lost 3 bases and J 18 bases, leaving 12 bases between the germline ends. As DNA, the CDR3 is TGTGCCAGCAGTTTCGGGGGGCCTCCGACTTTC. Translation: CASSFGGPPTF.

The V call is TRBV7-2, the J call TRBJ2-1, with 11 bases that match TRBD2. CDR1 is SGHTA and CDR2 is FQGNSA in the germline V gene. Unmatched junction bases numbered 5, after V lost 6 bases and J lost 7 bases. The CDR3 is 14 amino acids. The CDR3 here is CASRPTSGTNEQFF. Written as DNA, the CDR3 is TGTGCCAGCAGACCGACTAGCGGGACGAATGAGCAGTTCTTC.

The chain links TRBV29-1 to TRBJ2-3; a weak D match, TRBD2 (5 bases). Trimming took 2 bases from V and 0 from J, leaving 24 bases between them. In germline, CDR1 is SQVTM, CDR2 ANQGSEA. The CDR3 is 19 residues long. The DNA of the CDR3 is TGCAGCGTTGAATGGGGATTACCGGACCGGGAAGCTAGCACAGATACGCAGTATTTT. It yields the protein CSVEWGLPDREASTDTQYF.

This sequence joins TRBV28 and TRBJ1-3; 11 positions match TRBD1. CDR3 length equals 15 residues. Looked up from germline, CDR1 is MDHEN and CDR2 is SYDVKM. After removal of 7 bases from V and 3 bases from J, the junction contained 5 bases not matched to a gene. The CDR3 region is CASTLDRGHGNTIYF. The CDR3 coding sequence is TGTGCCAGCACCTTGGACAGGGGGCATGGAAACACCATATATTTT.

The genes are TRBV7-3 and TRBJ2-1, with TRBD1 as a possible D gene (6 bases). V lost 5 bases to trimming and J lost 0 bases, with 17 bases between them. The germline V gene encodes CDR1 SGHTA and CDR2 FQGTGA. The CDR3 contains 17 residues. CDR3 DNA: TGTGCCAGCAGCCCGGCGGTGGGACACAGCTCCTACAATGAGCAGTTCTTC. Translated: CASSPAVGHSSYNEQFF.

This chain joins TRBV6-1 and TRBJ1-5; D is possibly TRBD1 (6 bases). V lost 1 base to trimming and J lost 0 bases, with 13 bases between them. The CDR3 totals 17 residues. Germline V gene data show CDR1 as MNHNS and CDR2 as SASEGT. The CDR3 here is CASSEGRRTVSNQPQHF. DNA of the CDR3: TGTGCCAGCAGTGAAGGAAGAAGGACAGTTAGCAATCAGCCCCAGCATTTT.

The CDR3 bases are TGCGCCAGCAGCTTGGTAGCCGGGACAGGGGAAGGCTACACCTTC. It translates to CASSLVAGTGEGYTF. The rearrangement links TRBV5-1 to TRBJ1-2, with 10 nucleotides matching TRBD1. Germline V lookup: CDR1 SGHRS, CDR2 YFSETQ. V lost 0 bases to trimming and J lost 8 bases; unmatched junction nucleotides: 7. The CDR3 is 15 residues long.

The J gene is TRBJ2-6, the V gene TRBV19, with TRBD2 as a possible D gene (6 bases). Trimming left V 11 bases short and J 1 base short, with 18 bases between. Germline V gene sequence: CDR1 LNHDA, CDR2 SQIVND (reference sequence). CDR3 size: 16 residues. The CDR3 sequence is CACFGGPASGANVLTF. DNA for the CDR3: TGTGCCTGTTTCGGGGGACCGGCTTCTGGGGCCAACGTCCTGACTTTC. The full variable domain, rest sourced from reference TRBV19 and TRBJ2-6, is DGGITQSPKYLFRKEGQNVTLSCEQNLNHDAMYWYRQDPGQGLRLIYYSQIVNDFQKGDIAEGYSVSREKKESFPLTVTSAQKNPTAFYLCACFGGPASGANVLTFGAGSRLTVL.

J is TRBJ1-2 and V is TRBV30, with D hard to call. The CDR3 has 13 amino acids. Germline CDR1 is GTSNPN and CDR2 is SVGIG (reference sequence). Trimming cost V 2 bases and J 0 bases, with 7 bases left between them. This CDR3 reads CAWSRNSNYGYTF. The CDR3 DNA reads TGTGCCTGGAGTCGAAACTCTAACTATGGCTACACCTTC.

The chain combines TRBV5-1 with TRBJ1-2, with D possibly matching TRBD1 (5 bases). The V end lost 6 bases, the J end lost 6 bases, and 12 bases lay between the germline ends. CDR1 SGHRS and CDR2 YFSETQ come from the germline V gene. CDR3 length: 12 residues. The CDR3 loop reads CASTWGGDGYTF. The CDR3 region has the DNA TGCGCCAGCACCTGGGGGGGGGATGGCTACACCTTC.